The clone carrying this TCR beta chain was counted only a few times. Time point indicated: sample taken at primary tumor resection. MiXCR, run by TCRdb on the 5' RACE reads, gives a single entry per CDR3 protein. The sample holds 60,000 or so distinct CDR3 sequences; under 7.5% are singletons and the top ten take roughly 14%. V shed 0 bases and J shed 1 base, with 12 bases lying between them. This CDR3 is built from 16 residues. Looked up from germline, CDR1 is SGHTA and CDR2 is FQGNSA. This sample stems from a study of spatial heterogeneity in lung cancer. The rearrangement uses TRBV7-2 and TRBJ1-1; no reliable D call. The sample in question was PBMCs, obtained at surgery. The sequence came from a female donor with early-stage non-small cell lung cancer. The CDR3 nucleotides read TGTGCCAGCAGCTTAGCGGGCCGACGGGCGAACACTGAAGCTTTCTTT. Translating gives CASSLAGRRANTEAFF.